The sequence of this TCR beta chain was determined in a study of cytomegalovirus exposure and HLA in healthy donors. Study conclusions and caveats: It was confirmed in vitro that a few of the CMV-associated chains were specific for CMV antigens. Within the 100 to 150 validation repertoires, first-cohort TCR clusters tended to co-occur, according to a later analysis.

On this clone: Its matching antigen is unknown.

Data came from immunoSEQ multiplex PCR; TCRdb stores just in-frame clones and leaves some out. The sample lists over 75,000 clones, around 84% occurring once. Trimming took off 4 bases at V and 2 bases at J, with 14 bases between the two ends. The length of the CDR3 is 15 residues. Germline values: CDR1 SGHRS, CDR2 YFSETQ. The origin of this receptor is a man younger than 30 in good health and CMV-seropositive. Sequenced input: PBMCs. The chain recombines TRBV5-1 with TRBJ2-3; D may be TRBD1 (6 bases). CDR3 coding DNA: TGCGCCAGCAGCGGATTAAGGACAGACACAGATACGCAGTATTTT. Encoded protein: CASSGLRTDTDTQYF. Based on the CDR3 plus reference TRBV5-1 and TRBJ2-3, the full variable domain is KAGVTQTPRYLIKTRGQQVTLSCSPISGHRSVSWYQQTPGQGLQFLFEYFSETQRNKGNFPGRFSGRQFSNSRSEMNVSTLELGDSALYLCASSGLRTDTDTQYFGPGTRLTVL.